The clone carrying this T cell receptor beta chain appeared once. The data originate from a study of naive CD8 T cells in extremely preterm neonates. Method: immunoSEQ multiplex PCR; TCRdb's copy keeps in-frame clones and lacks some. In the table there are about 7,900 clones, more than 95% of which are singletons. The CDR3 runs 13 residues. Germline CDR1 and CDR2: LNHDA and SQIVND (reference sequence). Trimming removed 4 bases from V and 9 bases from J; junction bases left unmatched: 5. Material: naive CD8+ T cells from blood. J is TRBJ2-1 and V is TRBV19, with 8 bases that match TRBD2. This receptor was taken from a human donor in good health. The CDR3 nucleotides are TGTGCCAGTAGTAGCGGGAGCGGGGGTGAGCAGTTCTTC. Translating it yields CASSSGSGGEQFF.